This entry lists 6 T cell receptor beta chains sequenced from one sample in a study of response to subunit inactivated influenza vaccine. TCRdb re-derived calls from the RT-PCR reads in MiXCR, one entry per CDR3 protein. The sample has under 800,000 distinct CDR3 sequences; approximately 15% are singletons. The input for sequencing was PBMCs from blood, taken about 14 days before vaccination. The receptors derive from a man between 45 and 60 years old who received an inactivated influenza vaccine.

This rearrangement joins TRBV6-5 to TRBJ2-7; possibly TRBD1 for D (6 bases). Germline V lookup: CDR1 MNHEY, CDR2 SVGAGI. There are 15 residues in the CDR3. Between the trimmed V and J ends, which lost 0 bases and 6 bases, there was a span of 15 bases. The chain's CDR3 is CASSYSSSGVGEQYF. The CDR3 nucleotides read TGTGCCAGCAGTTACTCGAGTTCAGGGGTTGGCGAGCAGTACTTC.

CDR3 DNA: TGTGCCACCAGCAGAGATCGTTTAGCGGACGAGCAGTACTTC. Its protein is CATSRDRLADEQYF. The V and J genes are TRBV15 and TRBJ2-7; weak D call: TRBD2 (6 bases). The CDR3 is 14 amino acids. Looked up from germline, CDR1 is LNHNV and CDR2 is YYDKDF (reference sequence). V lost 0 bases to trimming and J lost 5 bases, with 11 bases between them. The entire variable domain, with the rest obtained from reference TRBV15 and TRBJ2-7, is as follows: DAMVIQNPRYQVTQFGKPVTLSCSQTLNHNVMYWYQQKSSQAPKLLFHYYDKDFNNEADTPDNFQSRRPNTSFCFLDIRSPGLGDTAMYLCATSRDRLADEQYFGPGTRLTVT.

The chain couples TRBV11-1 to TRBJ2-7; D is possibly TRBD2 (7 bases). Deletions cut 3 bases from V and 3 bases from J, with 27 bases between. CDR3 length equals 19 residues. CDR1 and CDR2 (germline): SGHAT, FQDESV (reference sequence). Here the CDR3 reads CASSFQGQAGTTRFYEQYF. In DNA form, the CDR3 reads TGTGCCAGCAGCTTTCAGGGTCAAGCGGGGACAACCCGATTCTACGAGCAGTACTTC. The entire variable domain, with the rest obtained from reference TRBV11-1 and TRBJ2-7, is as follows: EAEVAQSPRYKITEKSQAVAFWCDPISGHATLYWYRQILGQGPELLVQFQDESVVDDSQLPKDRFSAERLKGVDSTLKIQPAELGDSAMYLCASSFQGQAGTTRFYEQYFGPGTRLTVT.

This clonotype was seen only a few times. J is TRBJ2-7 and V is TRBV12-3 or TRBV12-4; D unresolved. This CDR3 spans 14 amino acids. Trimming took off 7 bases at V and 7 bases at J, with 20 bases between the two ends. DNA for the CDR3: TGTGCCAGCACCTCGGCCGGGCAGAAAGTTGAGCAGTACTTC. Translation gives CASTSAGQKVEQYF.

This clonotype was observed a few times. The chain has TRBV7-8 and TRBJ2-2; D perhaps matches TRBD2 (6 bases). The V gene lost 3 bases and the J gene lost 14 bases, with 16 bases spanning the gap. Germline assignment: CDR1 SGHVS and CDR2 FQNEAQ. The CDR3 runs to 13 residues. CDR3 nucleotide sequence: TGTGCCAGCAGCTTCCGGCGGGGCCCGTCCCTGTTTTTT. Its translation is CASSFRRGPSLFF.

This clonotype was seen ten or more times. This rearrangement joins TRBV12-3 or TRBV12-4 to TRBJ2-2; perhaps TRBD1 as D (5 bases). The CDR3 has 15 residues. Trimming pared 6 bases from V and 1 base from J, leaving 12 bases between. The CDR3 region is CASRIRVRNTGELFF. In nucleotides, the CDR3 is TGTGCCAGCAGGATCAGGGTACGGAACACCGGGGAGCTGTTTTTT.